This record covers a single T cell receptor (beta chain). This CDR3 region has 15 residues. Germline V gene data show CDR1 as MNHNY and CDR2 as SVGAGI (reference sequence). The V gene end was trimmed by 6 bases and the J gene end by 3 bases; junction bases not matched to a gene: 9. Produced via immunoSEQ multiplex PCR; TCRdb's table is partial and in-frame only. Of about 480,000 clones listed, about 91% are singletons. This record comes from a study of blood T cell repertoires in COVID-19. Followed longitudinally, the Seattle patients had been enrolled during active infection. Source material: peripheral blood. The TCR comes from a woman aged 45-65 years with COVID-19, enrolled during active disease. The genes are TRBV6-6 and TRBJ1-2; TRBD1 aligns across 8 bases. The CDR3 coding sequence is TGTGCCAGCAGCCGAAGAGGGACAGGTGACTATGGCTACACCTTC. Amino acids: CASSRRGTGDYGYTF.